These T cell receptor beta chains were read from a single sample in a study of cytomegalovirus exposure and HLA in healthy donors. Sequencing used immunoSEQ multiplex PCR; TCRdb keeps in-frame clones, though not all of them. The data hold about 160,000 clones, with around 81% observed a single time. Input material: PBMCs. The receptor source for this set is a woman between 35 and 50 years old in good health and CMV-seronegative. Both conserved end residues are part of each CDR3. Fields, in order: CDR3 length, V gene, clone size, D gene, J gene, CDR3 protein, CDR3 DNA. A D gene is named only where the DNA matches it firmly. The size field is filled for only some rows; it gives once, few, many or a size class.

16,TRBV9,-,-,TRBJ2-3,CASSVDGGGRTDTQYF,TGTGCCAGCAGCGTAGATGGCGGGGGCCGCACAGATACGCAGTATTTT
17,TRBV4-2,-,-,TRBJ1-5,CASSQSSRFGSNQPQHF,TGTGCCAGCAGCCAATCATCGCGCTTCGGGAGCAATCAGCCCCAGCATTTT
14,TRBV7-3,-,-,TRBJ2-5,CASSPNGGQETQYF,TGTGCCAGCAGCCCTAATGGAGGCCAAGAGACCCAGTACTTC
13,TRBV25-1,-,-,TRBJ2-7,CASSEGAATEQYF,TGTGCCAGCAGTGAAGGGGCAGCCACCGAGCAGTACTTC
15,TRBV27,few,-,TRBJ2-7,CASSSTGGGSYEQYF,TGTGCCAGCAGCTCGACAGGAGGTGGGAGCTACGAGCAGTACTTC
14,TRBV4-1,-,-,TRBJ1-2,CASSQGDMTYGYTF,TGCGCCAGCAGCCAAGGAGACATGACCTATGGCTACACCTTC
14,TRBV7-9,-,-,TRBJ2-3,CASSLGGAVDTQYF,TGTGCCAGCAGCTTAGGGGGCGCGGTAGATACGCAGTATTTT
15,TRBV7-9,-,-,TRBJ1-1,CASSLVAGMNTEAFF,TGTGCCAGCAGCTTAGTCGCAGGGATGAACACTGAAGCTTTCTTT
16,TRBV6-1,-,-,TRBJ1-2,CASSEGPGQKNYGYTF,TGTGCCAGCAGTGAAGGGCCGGGACAAAAGAACTATGGCTACACCTTC
14,TRBV30,-,-,TRBJ1-5,CAWSLRAVRGPQHF,TGTGCCTGGAGTTTGAGGGCTGTTCGGGGACCCCAGCATTTT
10,TRBV29-1,-,-,TRBJ2-3,CSGTTDTQYF,TGCAGCGGTACTACAGATACGCAGTATTTT
17,TRBV5-1,-,TRBD2,TRBJ2-7,CASSERLAALGNHEQYF,TGCGCCAGCAGCGAAAGACTAGCGGCATTAGGAAACCACGAGCAGTACTTC